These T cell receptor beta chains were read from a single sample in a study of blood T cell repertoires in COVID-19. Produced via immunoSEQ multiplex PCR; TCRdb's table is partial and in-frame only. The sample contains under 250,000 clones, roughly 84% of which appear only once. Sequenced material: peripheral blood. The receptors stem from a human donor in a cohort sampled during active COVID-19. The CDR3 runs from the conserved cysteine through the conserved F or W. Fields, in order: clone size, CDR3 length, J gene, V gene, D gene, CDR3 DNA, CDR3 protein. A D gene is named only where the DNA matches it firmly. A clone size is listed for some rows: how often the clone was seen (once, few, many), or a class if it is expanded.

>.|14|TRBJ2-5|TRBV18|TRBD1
TGTGCCAGCTCACGAAATAGACAGGGCGAGACCCAGTACTTC
CASSRNRQGETQYF
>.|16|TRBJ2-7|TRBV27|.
TGTGCCAGCAAGCCCTTATCTACAGGGTTTCGGTCCGAGCAGTACTTC
CASKPLSTGFRSEQYF
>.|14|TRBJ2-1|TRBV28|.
TGTGCCAGCCTGCACGGGAGTTGGTACAATGAGCAGTTCTTC
CASLHGSWYNEQFF
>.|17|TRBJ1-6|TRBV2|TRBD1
TGTGCCACCATCCGGGACAGCCTCAGCTCCTATAATTCACCCCTCCACTTT
CATIRDSLSSYNSPLHF
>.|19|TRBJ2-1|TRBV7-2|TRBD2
TGTGCCAGCAGCTCCAGGACTAGCGGGACCCCAGAGGCCACAAGGGAGCAGTTCTTC
CASSSRTSGTPEATREQFF
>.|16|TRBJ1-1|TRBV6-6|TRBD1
TGTGCCAGTCTGGCGGGGACAGGGGGGGTGCTGGCTGAAGCTTTCTTT
CASLAGTGGVLAEAFF
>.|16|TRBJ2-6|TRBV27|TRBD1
TGTGCCAGCAGTTGGACAGGGGCCCGTGGGGCCAACGTCCTGACTTTC
CASSWTGARGANVLTF
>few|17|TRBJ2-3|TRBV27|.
TGTGCCAGCAGTCCTAGGGTCTCTCTAGCCATCACAGATACGCAGTATTTT
CASSPRVSLAITDTQYF
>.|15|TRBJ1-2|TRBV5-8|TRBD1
TGTGCCAGCAGCTTGTGGGACAGATCTAACTATGGCTACACCTTC
CASSLWDRSNYGYTF
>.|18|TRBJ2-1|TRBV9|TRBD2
TGTGCCAGCAGCCCCCTTGGAGTGACTAGCGGTGGTTACAATGAGCAGTTCTTC
CASSPLGVTSGGYNEQFF
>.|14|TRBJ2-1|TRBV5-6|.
TGTGCCAGCAGCTTGGGTAGCTCCTACAATGAGCAGTTCTTC
CASSLGSSYNEQFF
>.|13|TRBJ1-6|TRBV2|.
TGTGCCAGCAGTCGACAATGGGATTCACCCCTCCACTTT
CASSRQWDSPLHF
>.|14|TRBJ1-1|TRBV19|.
TGTGCCAGTAAATTCGGAGCGGTGAACACTGAAGCTTTCTTT
CASKFGAVNTEAFF
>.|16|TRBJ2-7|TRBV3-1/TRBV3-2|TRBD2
TGTGCCAGCAGCCAAGTGTCTAGCGGTACCTCCTACGAGCAGTACTTC
CASSQVSSGTSYEQYF
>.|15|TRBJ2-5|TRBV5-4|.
TGTGCCAGCAGCCGCAAGCAAGGGGCCGGTGAGACCCAGTACTTC
CASSRKQGAGETQYF
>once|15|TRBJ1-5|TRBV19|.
TGTGCCAGTAGTATAGACAGAGGTAGCAATCAGCCCCAGCATTTT
CASSIDRGSNQPQHF
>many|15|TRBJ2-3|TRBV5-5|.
TGTGCCAGCAGCTTAAGGCAACTAATCACAGATACGCAGTATTTT
CASSLRQLITDTQYF
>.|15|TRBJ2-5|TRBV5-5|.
TGTGCCAGCAGCTACAGGGTCGTGGGCCAAGAGACCCAGTACTTC
CASSYRVVGQETQYF
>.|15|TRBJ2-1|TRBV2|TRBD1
TGTGCCAGCAGTGCCGACAGGGGATCCTACAATGAGCAGTTCTTC
CASSADRGSYNEQFF
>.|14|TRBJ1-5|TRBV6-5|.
TGTGCCAGCAGCACAGGACGGCGCAATCAGCCCCAGCATTTT
CASSTGRRNQPQHF
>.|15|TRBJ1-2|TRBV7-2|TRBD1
TGTGCCAGCAGCCGTAGGGACAGGGGAAACTATGGCTACACCTTC
CASSRRDRGNYGYTF
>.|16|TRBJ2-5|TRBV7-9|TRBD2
TGTGCCAGCAGCTTTGGTAGCGGGAGGTCTGGAGAGACCCAGTACTTC
CASSFGSGRSGETQYF
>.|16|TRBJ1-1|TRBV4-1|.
TGCGCCAGCAGCCAAGGGAACAGGGTATCTTCCACTGAAGCTTTCTTT
CASSQGNRVSSTEAFF
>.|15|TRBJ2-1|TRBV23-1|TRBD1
TGCGCCAGCATAGCAGGGGGAACCCCGAACAATGAGCAGTTCTTC
CASIAGGTPNNEQFF
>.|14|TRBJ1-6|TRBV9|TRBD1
TGTGCCAGCAGCGTCGGACAGGGAAATTCACCCCTCCACTTT
CASSVGQGNSPLHF
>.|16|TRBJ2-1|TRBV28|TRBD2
TGTGCCAGCAGTTTAGGAGGGACTAGCGGATTCAATGAGCAGTTCTTC
CASSLGGTSGFNEQFF
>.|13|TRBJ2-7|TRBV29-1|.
TGCAGCGTTGTCTCGATTGGGGAGTACGAGCAGTACTTC
CSVVSIGEYEQYF
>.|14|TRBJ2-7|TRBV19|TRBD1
TGTGCCAGTAGTATCGGACAGGGGACCTACGAGCAGTACTTC
CASSIGQGTYEQYF
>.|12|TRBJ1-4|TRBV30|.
TGTGCCTGGAGCCCGGGTTGGGAAAAACTGTTTTTT
CAWSPGWEKLFF
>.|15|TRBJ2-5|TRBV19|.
TGTGCCAGTAGTATTAGGCGGGGAGGGGGAGAGACCCAGTACTTC
CASSIRRGGGETQYF
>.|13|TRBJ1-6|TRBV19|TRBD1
TGTGCCACCCGACAGGGTGTAGATTCACCCCTCCACTTT
CATRQGVDSPLHF
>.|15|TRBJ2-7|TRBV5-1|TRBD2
TGCGCCAGCAGCTTGGGGGGGACTAGCGGTTACGAGCAGTACTTC
CASSLGGTSGYEQYF
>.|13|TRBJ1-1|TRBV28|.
TGTGCCAGCAGTATCCACAGTCCCGCTGAAGCTTTCTTT
CASSIHSPAEAFF
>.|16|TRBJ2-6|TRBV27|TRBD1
TGTGCCAGCAGGACAGGGATAGAGACTGGGGCCAACGTCCTGACTTTC
CASRTGIETGANVLTF